Below, 13 T cell receptor beta chains from the same sample are listed, as sequenced in a study of T cells in Graves' hyperthyroidism and ophthalmopathy. What was amplified from RNA transcripts were TCR beta CDR3 regions. TCR CDR3 regions were first amplified by RT-PCR with HTBI primers. TCRdb reprocessed the multiplex PCR reads via MiXCR and lists one record per CDR3 protein. The sample carries under 600,000 distinct CDR3 sequences, roughly 16% recorded once. The sample consisted of blood. All receptors derive from a woman in her forties with Graves' ophthalmopathy.

This clonotype has only a few counts. V usage is TRBV7-2 and J usage is TRBJ2-4, with D perhaps TRBD2 (7 bases). Germline CDR1 reads SGHTA; CDR2 reads FQGNSA. This CDR3 comprises 14 residues. V lost 1 base to trimming and J lost 6 bases, with 10 bases between them. The CDR3 is CASSLGGGRNIQYF. CDR3 in DNA: TGTGCCAGCAGCTTAGGGGGGGGCCGAAACATTCAGTACTTC.

This clonotype has a handful of counts. The rearrangement joins TRBV7-8 to TRBJ1-1, with 8 bases matching TRBD1. This CDR3 is built from 14 residues. Unmatched junction bases numbered 6, after V lost 5 bases and J lost 4 bases. Germline V gene lookup returns CDR1 SGHVS and CDR2 FQNEAQ. CDR3 in amino acids: CASSAGQARTEAFF. As DNA, the CDR3 is TGTGCCAGCAGCGCGGGACAGGCGCGCACTGAAGCTTTCTTT.

The chain has TRBV20-1 and TRBJ1-1; 7 bases agree with TRBD1. This CDR3 comprises 13 residues. V shed 2 bases and J 7 bases; nucleotides not matched to a gene: 7. Germline loops: CDR1 DFQATT, CDR2 SNEGSKA (reference sequence). The CDR3: CSARFPGQDEAFF. Here the CDR3 DNA reads TGCAGTGCTAGATTCCCCGGACAGGATGAAGCTTTCTTT.

This clonotype was seen a single time. With a much larger clone just one base away, this may be a read error. The chain joins TRBV2 to TRBJ2-3, with D possibly matching TRBD2 (5 bases). The V gene's germline CDR1 is SNHLY and CDR2 FYNNEI. The CDR3 is 16 amino acids. For the CDR3, the DNA is TGTGCCAGCAGTGAACTGACGGGGATCTTCACAGATGCGCAGTATTTT. Amino acids: CASSELTGIFTDAQYF.

In this sample, this clonotype turned up a few times. The chain carries TRBV4-2 and TRBJ2-3, with 10 positions matching TRBD2. CDR3 length equals 22 residues. V dropped 0 bases and J dropped 6; count of bases not matched to a gene: 24. Germline CDR1 is LGHNA and CDR2 is YNFKEQ. As DNA, the CDR3 is TGTGCCAGCAGCCAAGACCCGAGGCCTAGCGGGACACTAGCGGGGATCTGGGATACGCAGTATTTT. It yields the protein CASSQDPRPSGTLAGIWDTQYF.

This clonotype was picked up a small number of times. The chain carries TRBV19 and TRBJ2-2, with 10 bases that match TRBD2. Germline loops: CDR1 LNHDA, CDR2 SQIVND (reference sequence). CDR3 length: 15 residues. V trimming: 7 bases; J trimming: 4 bases; junction bases outside the gene matches: 6. This CDR3 reads CASIWSGRATGELFF. The CDR3 DNA follows: TGTGCCAGTATATGGAGCGGGAGGGCCACCGGGGAGCTGTTTTTT.

The chain uses TRBV7-2 and TRBJ2-5; D may be TRBD1 (6 bases). The V and J ends lost 4 bases and 5 bases respectively, with 17 bases between them. Germline CDR1 is SGHTA and CDR2 is FQGNSA. CDR3 length: 15 residues. The CDR3, as DNA: TGTGCCAGCAGCTCCCGAGGGGGACGGACCGAGACCCAGTACTTC. Its protein is CASSSRGGRTETQYF.

The sample holds many counts of this clonotype. The genes are TRBV11-2 and TRBJ1-1; 7 positions match TRBD1. There are 14 residues in the CDR3. Germline V gene lookup returns CDR1 SGHAT and CDR2 FQNNGV. The V gene end was trimmed by 6 bases and the J gene end by 7 bases; junction bases not matched to a gene: 11. CDR3 loop: CASSYVGDSFEAFF. CDR3 sequence (DNA): TGTGCCAGCAGTTATGTGGGGGACAGCTTTGAAGCTTTCTTT.

This chain connects TRBV5-5 to TRBJ1-3, with unresolved D. CDR1 and CDR2 (germline): SGHKS, YYEKEE (reference sequence). CDR3 size: 14 residues. Trimming left V 0 bases short and J 3 bases short, with 7 bases between. This CDR3 reads CASSLDGVGNTIYF. The CDR3 nucleotides are TGTGCCAGCAGCTTGGACGGGGTTGGAAACACCATATATTTT. The whole variable domain, remainder taken from reference TRBV5-5 and TRBJ1-3, is DAGVTQSPTHLIKTRGQQVTLRCSPISGHKSVSWYQQVLGQGPQFIFQYYEKEERGRGNFPDRFSARQFPNYSSELNVNALLLGDSALYLCASSLDGVGNTIYFGEGSWLTVV.

This clonotype was observed at least ten times. The chain employs TRBV27 and TRBJ2-1; 7 bases match TRBD1. Germline V lookup: CDR1 MNHEY, CDR2 SMNVEV (reference sequence). Unmatched junction bases numbered 6, after V lost 4 bases and J lost 0 bases. This CDR3 is 16 amino acids long. The DNA of the CDR3 is TGTGCCAGCAGTTGGACCAGGGGGAGCTCCTACAATGAGCAGTTCTTC. It is translated as CASSWTRGSSYNEQFF.

Notes on this clonotype: This may be a read error: a much more frequent sequence differs by one nucleotide. The chain carries TRBV16 and TRBJ2-5, with 8 bases lining up with TRBD2. The germline V gene has CDR1 KGHSY and CDR2 FQNENV. This CDR3 is built from 16 residues. The CDR3 DNA follows: TGTGTCAGCAGCCAATCGGCCAGCGGGGGCGTAGGGACCCAGTACTTC. This encodes CVSSQSASGGVGTQYF.

This clonotype showed up many times. The chain employs TRBV6-1 and TRBJ2-1; TRBD2 matches at 12 bases. Germline V gene data show CDR1 as MNHNS and CDR2 as SASEGT. V shed 4 bases and J 5 bases; nucleotides not matched to a gene: 3. CDR3 length equals 15 residues. The CDR3 sequence is CASSGLAGVDNEQFF. The CDR3 nucleotides read TGTGCCAGCAGTGGACTAGCGGGGGTAGACAATGAGCAGTTCTTC.

The chain recombines TRBV2 with TRBJ2-7, with 13 nucleotides matching TRBD2. Trimming took 1 base from V and 4 from J; bases not matched to a gene: 4. The length of the CDR3 is 16 residues. Germline V gives CDR1 SNHLY, CDR2 FYNNEI. CDR3 residues: CASSEGGLAGIYEQYF. The CDR3 DNA reads as TGTGCCAGCAGTGAAGGGGGACTAGCGGGAATATACGAGCAGTACTTC. The whole variable domain, filled in from reference TRBV2 and TRBJ2-7, reads EPEVTQTPSHQVTQMGQEVILRCVPISNHLYFYWYRQILGQKVEFLVSFYNNEISEKSEIFDDQFSVERPDGSNFTLKIRSTKLEDSAMYFCASSEGGLAGIYEQYFGPGTRLTVT.